This T cell receptor beta chain was sequenced for a study of T cell repertoires in cytomegalovirus infection. The study, taken as a whole, reports: Ex vivo, HLA-C-restricted CMV-specific TCR beta clonotypes prevailed over the rest of the response. Individuals carrying CMV plus the relevant HLA were identified by cumulative frequency of public TCR beta families.

Trimming removed 8 bases from V and 8 bases from J; junction bases left unmatched: 15. Germline lookup yields CDR1 MNHGY and CDR2 SAAAGT. The CDR3 has 15 residues. TCRdb re-analysed the reads in MiXCR, keeping a single row per CDR3 protein. The sample lists 740,000 or so distinct CDR3 sequences; roughly 36% were seen once. Turning to this clonotype: Its antigen remains unidentified.

Sequencing was performed on PBMCs. The clonotype was recovered from a human donor in good health (CMV status not recorded). Some clones in this sample may be carry-over from other donors' samples. The chain carries TRBV6-8 and TRBJ2-1, with 7 bases matching TRBD1. The CDR3 nucleotides read TGTGCCAGCTCTCGGGCTAGAGGGGGCAAATATGAGCAGTTCTTC. Translated: CASSRARGGKYEQFF.